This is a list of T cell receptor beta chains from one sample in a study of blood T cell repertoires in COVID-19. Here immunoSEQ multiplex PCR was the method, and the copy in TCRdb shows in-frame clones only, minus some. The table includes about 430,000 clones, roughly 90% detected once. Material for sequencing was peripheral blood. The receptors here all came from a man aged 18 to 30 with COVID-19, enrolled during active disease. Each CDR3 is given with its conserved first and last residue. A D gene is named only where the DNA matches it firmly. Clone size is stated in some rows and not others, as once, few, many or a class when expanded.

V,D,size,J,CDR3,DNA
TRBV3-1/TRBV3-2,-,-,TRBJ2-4,CASSQRQRNIQYF,TGTGCCAGCAGCCAACGACAGAGAAACATTCAGTACTTC
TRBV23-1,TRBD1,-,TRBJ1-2,CASRPRDRGRYTF,TGCGCCAGCAGGCCCCGGGACAGGGGGCGCTACACCTTC
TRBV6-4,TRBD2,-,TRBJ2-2,CASSDSGGGNTGELFF,TGTGCCAGCAGTGACTCTGGCGGGGGGAACACCGGGGAGCTGTTTTTT
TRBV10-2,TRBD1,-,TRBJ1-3,CASRTTGQTGNTIYF,TGCGCCAGCAGGACGACAGGGCAAACTGGAAACACCATATATTTT
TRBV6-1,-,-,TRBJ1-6,CASSEIRNNSPLHF,TGTGCCAGCAGTGAGATCAGAAATAATTCACCCCTCCACTTT
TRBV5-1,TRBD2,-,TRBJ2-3,CASIIGTSGTDTQYF,TGCGCCAGCATAATCGGGACTAGCGGAACAGATACGCAGTATTTT
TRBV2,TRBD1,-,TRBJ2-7,CASSSDQGQSYEQYF,TGTGCCAGCAGTAGCGACCAGGGACAGTCCTACGAGCAGTACTTC
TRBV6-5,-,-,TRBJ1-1,CASSYRAGNTEAFF,TGTGCCAGCAGTTACCGAGCAGGAAATACTGAAGCTTTCTTT
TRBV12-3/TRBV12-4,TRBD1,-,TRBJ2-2,CASRRTGSGELFF,TGTGCCAGCAGGAGGACAGGGTCCGGGGAGCTGTTTTTT
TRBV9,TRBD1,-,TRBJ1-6,CASSPGQGGSPLHF,TGTGCCAGCAGCCCGGGACAGGGTGGGTCACCCCTCCACTTT
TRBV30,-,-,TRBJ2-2,CAWSQSTSGGELFF,TGTGCCTGGAGTCAGTCCACCTCTGGCGGGGAGCTGTTTTTT
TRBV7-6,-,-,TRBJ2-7,CASSRTVLPTSYEQYF,TGTGCCAGCAGCCGGACAGTCCTACCTACGTCCTACGAGCAGTACTTC
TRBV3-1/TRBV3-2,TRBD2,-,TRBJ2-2,CASSQRAQGRDGELFF,TGTGCCAGCAGCCAGAGGGCCCAAGGGAGGGACGGGGAGCTGTTTTTT
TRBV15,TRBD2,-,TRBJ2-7,CATRVHGLADEQYF,TGTGCCACCAGAGTCCACGGACTAGCGGACGAGCAGTACTTC
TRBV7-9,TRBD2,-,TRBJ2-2,CASSVAGPGELFF,TGTGCCAGCAGCGTAGCGGGGCCCGGGGAGCTGTTTTTT
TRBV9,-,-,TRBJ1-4,CASSSSGVGDEKLFF,TGTGCCAGCAGCTCAAGCGGGGTTGGCGATGAAAAACTGTTTTTT
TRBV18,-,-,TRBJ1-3,CASSSRVNSGNTIYF,TGTGCCAGCTCATCCCGGGTCAACTCTGGAAACACCATATATTTT
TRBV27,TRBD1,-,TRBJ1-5,CASSLKQGNGNQPQHF,TGTGCCAGCAGTCTAAAACAGGGGAATGGAAATCAGCCCCAGCATTTT
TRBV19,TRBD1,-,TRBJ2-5,CASSNDRGETQYF,TGTGCCAGTAGTAACGACAGGGGGGAGACCCAGTACTTC
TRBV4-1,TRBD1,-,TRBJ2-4,CASSQGGARTGEGKNIQYF,TGCGCCAGCAGCCAAGGAGGGGCCCGGACAGGGGAAGGCAAAAACATTCAGTACTTC
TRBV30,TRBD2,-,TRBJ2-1,CAWTGLAGPSYNEQFF,TGTGCCTGGACGGGACTAGCGGGGCCCTCCTACAATGAGCAGTTCTTC
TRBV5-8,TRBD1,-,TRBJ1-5,CASSLEVGTGFWVNNQPQHF,TGTGCCAGCAGCTTGGAGGTTGGGACAGGATTTTGGGTTAACAATCAGCCCCAGCATTTT
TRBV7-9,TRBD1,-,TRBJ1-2,CASSPRTGDRYGYTF,TGTGCCAGCAGCCCCCGGACAGGGGATCGCTATGGCTACACCTTC
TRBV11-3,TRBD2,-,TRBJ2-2,CASTPRQRTSENTGELFF,TGTGCCAGCACCCCCCGGCAACGGACTAGCGAGAACACCGGGGAGCTGTTTTTT
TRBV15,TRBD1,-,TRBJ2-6,CATRKNLGDSRSSGANVLTF,TGTGCCACCAGGAAAAATTTGGGGGACAGCCGTTCCTCTGGGGCCAACGTCCTGACTTTC
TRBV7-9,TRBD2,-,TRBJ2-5,CASSPTSGGARETQYF,TGTGCCAGCAGCCCTACGAGCGGGGGGGCCAGAGAGACCCAGTACTTC
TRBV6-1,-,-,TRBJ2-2,CASSEFPGANTGELFF,TGTGCCAGCAGTGAATTCCCGGGGGCGAACACCGGGGAGCTGTTTTTT
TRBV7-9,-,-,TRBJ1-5,CASSLVRESLSNQPQHF,TGTGCCAGCAGCTTAGTCAGGGAATCTTTAAGCAATCAGCCCCAGCATTTT
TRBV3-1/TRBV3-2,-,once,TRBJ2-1,CASSEKGRGEGRNEQFF,TGTGCCAGCAGCGAAAAAGGTAGGGGGGAGGGACGCAATGAGCAGTTCTTC
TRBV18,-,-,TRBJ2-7,CASSSPLSYEQYF,TGTGCCAGCTCAAGCCCCCTCTCCTACGAGCAGTACTTC
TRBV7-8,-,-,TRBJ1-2,CASSSGFKGGNYGYTF,TGTGCCAGCAGCTCGGGGTTTAAGGGCGGTAACTATGGCTACACCTTC
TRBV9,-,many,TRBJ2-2,CASSVQGGTGELFF,TGTGCCAGCAGCGTGCAAGGGGGCACCGGGGAGCTGTTTTTT
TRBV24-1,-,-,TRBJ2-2,CATSDQDRTGELFF,TGTGCCACCAGTGATCAGGACAGAACCGGGGAGCTGTTTTTT
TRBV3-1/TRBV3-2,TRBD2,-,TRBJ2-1,CASSQDPLLAGVENEQFF,TGTGCCAGCAGCCAAGATCCCCTACTAGCGGGAGTAGAGAATGAGCAGTTCTTC
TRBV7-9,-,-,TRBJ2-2,CASSQSEELFF,TGTGCCAGCAGTCAATCAGAGGAGCTGTTTTTT
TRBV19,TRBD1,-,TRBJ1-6,CASSILDREGNSPLHF,TGTGCCAGTAGTATCCTGGACAGGGAGGGTAATTCACCCCTCCACTTT
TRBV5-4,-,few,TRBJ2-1,CASSNPRDFNEQFF,TGTGCCAGCAGCAACCCTCGGGACTTCAATGAGCAGTTCTTC
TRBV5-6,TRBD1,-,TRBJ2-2,CASSWTRQGAYTGELFF,TGTGCCAGCAGCTGGACTAGACAGGGGGCTTATACCGGGGAGCTGTTTTTT
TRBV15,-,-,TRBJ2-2,CATSRNRGGNTGELFF,TGTGCCACCAGCAGGAACAGGGGAGGGAACACCGGGGAGCTGTTTTTT
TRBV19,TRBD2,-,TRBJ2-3,CASSIDILAGGTDTQYF,TGTGCCAGTAGTATAGATATCCTAGCGGGGGGCACAGATACGCAGTATTTT
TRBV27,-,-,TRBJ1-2,CASSFGRGTPRGYTF,TGTGCCAGCAGTTTCGGGCGGGGAACCCCAAGGGGCTACACCTTC
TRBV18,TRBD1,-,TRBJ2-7,CASSPRRDRFSGEQYF,TGTGCCAGCTCACCGAGACGGGACAGATTTTCGGGCGAGCAGTACTTC
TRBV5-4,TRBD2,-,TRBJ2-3,CASSPRLAGGPNTQYF,TGTGCCAGCAGCCCCCGACTAGCGGGGGGGCCAAATACGCAGTATTTT
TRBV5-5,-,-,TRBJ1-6,CASISTQIGNLHF,TGTGCCAGCATCTCAACTCAAATCGGGAACCTCCACTTT
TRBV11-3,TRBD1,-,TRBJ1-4,CASSLRVGTGDEKLFF,TGTGCCAGCAGCTTGAGAGTGGGGACAGGGGATGAAAAACTGTTTTTT
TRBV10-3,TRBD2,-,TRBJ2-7,CAISGEGEQYF,TGTGCCATCAGTGGGGAGGGCGAGCAGTACTTC
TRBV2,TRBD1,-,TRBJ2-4,CASSDDRGAKNIQYF,TGTGCCAGCAGTGACGACAGGGGAGCCAAAAACATTCAGTACTTC
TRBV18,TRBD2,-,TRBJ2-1,CASSPGLAGVWRNEQFF,TGTGCCAGCTCACCTGGACTAGCGGGAGTATGGCGCAATGAGCAGTTCTTC
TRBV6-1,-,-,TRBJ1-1,CASSEASTYTEAFF,TGTGCCAGCAGTGAAGCTAGCACCTACACTGAAGCTTTCTTT
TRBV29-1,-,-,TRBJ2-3,CSVGGGGSTDTQYF,TGCAGCGTTGGGGGAGGAGGGTCCACAGATACGCAGTATTTT
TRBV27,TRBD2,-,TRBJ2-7,CASSSTLGLAGFGEQYF,TGTGCCAGCAGTTCCACCCTCGGACTAGCGGGGTTTGGCGAGCAGTACTTC
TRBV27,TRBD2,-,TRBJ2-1,CASSLLAGGPNEQFF,TGTGCCAGCAGTTTACTGGCGGGAGGGCCTAATGAGCAGTTCTTC
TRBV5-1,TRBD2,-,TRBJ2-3,CASSFGGGADTQYF,TGCGCCAGCAGCTTCGGGGGAGGGGCAGATACGCAGTATTTT
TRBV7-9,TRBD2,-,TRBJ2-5,CASSLSGGDLETQYF,TGTGCCAGCAGCTTGAGCGGGGGTGACTTGGAGACCCAGTACTTC